Listed below are T cell receptor beta chains from one sample, sequenced in a study of blood T cell repertoires in COVID-19. Using immunoSEQ multiplex PCR, the repertoire was profiled, and TCRdb retains in-frame clones only, with some absent. The sample has around 230,000 clones, roughly 89% seen once. What was sequenced was peripheral blood. These receptors originate from a man younger than 45 who had recovered from COVID-19. Each CDR3 is given with its conserved first and last residue. A D gene is named only where the DNA matches it firmly. The size of a clone is reported for some rows only, either as once, few or many, or as a class for expanded clones.

clone size: NA; J gene: TRBJ2-6; D gene: TRBD1; V gene: TRBV7-7; CDR3 DNA: TGTGCCAGCAGCCAATCGACAGGGACCTCTGGGGCCAACGTCCTGACTTTC; CDR3 protein: CASSQSTGTSGANVLTF
clone size: NA; J gene: TRBJ1-2; D gene: NA; V gene: TRBV5-4; CDR3 DNA: TGTGCCAGCAGCTTGCTCTCGGGGGAAGGCTACACCTTC; CDR3 protein: CASSLLSGEGYTF
clone size: NA; J gene: TRBJ2-7; D gene: NA; V gene: TRBV5-1; CDR3 DNA: TGCGCCAGCAGCCTTACAGGGGAGCAGTACTTC; CDR3 protein: CASSLTGEQYF
clone size: NA; J gene: TRBJ2-3; D gene: NA; V gene: TRBV7-2; CDR3 DNA: TGTGCCAGCAAACTTGCGCGTAGCTTCGGGGATACGCAGTATTTT; CDR3 protein: CASKLARSFGDTQYF
clone size: NA; J gene: TRBJ1-2; D gene: NA; V gene: TRBV5-1; CDR3 DNA: TGCGCCAGCAGCTTGGACAGCTATGGCTACACCTTC; CDR3 protein: CASSLDSYGYTF
clone size: NA; J gene: TRBJ1-1; D gene: NA; V gene: TRBV19; CDR3 DNA: TGTGCCAGCATCACCCCGGTTGAAGCTTTCTTT; CDR3 protein: CASITPVEAFF
clone size: once; J gene: TRBJ1-1; D gene: NA; V gene: TRBV25-1; CDR3 DNA: TGTGCCAGCAGTGAGAACATGAACACTGAAGCTTTCTTT; CDR3 protein: CASSENMNTEAFF
clone size: NA; J gene: TRBJ2-7; D gene: NA; V gene: TRBV7-8; CDR3 DNA: TGTGCCAGCAGACGGGACTTAGCGTCTCATTACGAGCAGTACTTC; CDR3 protein: CASRRDLASHYEQYF
clone size: NA; J gene: TRBJ2-7; D gene: NA; V gene: TRBV5-1; CDR3 DNA: TGCGCCAGCAGCTTATCCCCAGGCGCAGGGGCCTACGAGCAGTACTTC; CDR3 protein: CASSLSPGAGAYEQYF
clone size: NA; J gene: TRBJ2-2; D gene: NA; V gene: TRBV24-1; CDR3 DNA: TGTGCCACCAGTGATTTGAGTGGAGGGGACACCGGGGAGCTGTTTTTT; CDR3 protein: CATSDLSGGDTGELFF